This passage covers 16 T cell receptor beta chains from one sample sequenced in a study of shared clonotypes between healthy human individuals. Here immunoSEQ multiplex PCR was the method, and the copy in TCRdb shows in-frame clones only, minus some. Counted here are approximately 1,000,000 clones, 75% to 80% occurring once; the ten biggest clones make up 0.5% to 0.6%. Sequences were obtained from memory CD4+ T cells from PBMCs. The subset was: CD45RA-negative fraction. Receptors originate from a man between 18 and 35 years old in good health. Some clones in this sample may be carry-over from other donors' samples.

This clone was recorded a few times. The chain has TRBV6-1 and TRBJ1-5, with D possibly TRBD1 on 6 matching bases. This CDR3 comprises 18 residues. CDR1 MNHNS and CDR2 SASEGT come from the germline V gene. V gave up 2 bases and J gave up 0 bases, with 17 bases separating them. The CDR3 is CASSERGTGFVSNQPQHF. The CDR3 bases are TGTGCCAGCAGTGAAAGGGGGACCGGGTTCGTTAGCAATCAGCCCCAGCATTTT.

The chain carries TRBV19 and TRBJ1-1, with TRBD1 matching 10 bases. V was pared by 5 bases and J by 4 bases, with 7 bases of the junction left unmatched. Germline V gives CDR1 LNHDA, CDR2 SQIVND (reference sequence). This CDR3 spans 15 amino acids. CDR3 amino acids: CASSPRQGATTEAFF. CDR3 sequence (DNA): TGTGCCAGTAGTCCAAGACAGGGGGCGACCACTGAAGCTTTCTTT.

The V call is TRBV5-6, the J call TRBJ1-1, with D possibly TRBD1 on 6 matching bases. This CDR3 is built from 15 residues. V dropped 4 bases and J dropped 6 bases, with 19 bases sitting between them. The germline V gene has CDR1 SGHDT and CDR2 YYEEEE. The CDR3 loop reads CASSGSRGGGPEAFF. The CDR3 DNA reads as TGTGCCAGCAGCGGGTCTAGGGGGGGCGGCCCTGAAGCTTTCTTT. Combining the CDR3 with reference TRBV5-6 and TRBJ1-1 gives the whole variable domain DAGVTQSPTHLIKTRGQQVTLRCSPKSGHDTVSWYQQALGQGPQFIFQYYEEEERQRGNFPDRFSGHQFPNYSSELNVNALLLGDSALYLCASSGSRGGGPEAFFGQGTRLTVV.

This CDR3 is CASGRDSYGYTF. DNA for the CDR3: TGTGCCAGCGGCCGGGACAGCTATGGCTACACCTTC. This sequence joins TRBV9 and TRBJ1-2, with 7 bases aligning to TRBD1. The length of the CDR3 is 12 residues. V lost 7 bases and J lost 4; bases outside the gene matches: 4. From germline, CDR1 is SGDLS and CDR2 YYNGEE.

This clone was detected ten times or more. The V gene is TRBV4-3, the J gene TRBJ1-2, with D possibly TRBD1 on 6 matching bases. The ends were cut back, 4 bases at V and 4 bases at J, with 13 bases in the middle. This CDR3 spans 14 amino acids. Germline CDR1 LGHNA, CDR2 YSLEER. CDR3 DNA sequence: TGCGCCAGCAGCCGGGCCACAGGGACCTATGGCTACACCTTC. Its protein is CASSRATGTYGYTF.

The chain is built from TRBV9 and TRBJ1-1; D perhaps matches TRBD1 (5 bases). The length of the CDR3 is 15 residues. CDR1 and CDR2 from the germline V gene are SGDLS and YYNGEE. V was pared by 3 bases and J by 0 bases, with 12 bases between. In DNA form, the CDR3 reads TGTGCCAGCAGCGCCCAATCAGGGTTGAACACTGAAGCTTTCTTT. Amino acids: CASSAQSGLNTEAFF.

This clone was seen many times. The chain employs TRBV18 and TRBJ1-2; 9 bases fit TRBD1. Germline V gene sequence: CDR1 KGHSH, CDR2 LQKENI. V was pared by 3 bases and J by 5 bases, with 7 bases of the junction left unmatched. The CDR3 is 15 residues long. The CDR3 DNA reads TGTGCCAGCTCACCGGGACAGGGCGGAGGATATGGCTACACCTTC. It yields the protein CASSPGQGGGYGYTF.

This rearrangement joins TRBV5-1 to TRBJ1-1, with D perhaps matching TRBD1 (5 bases). This CDR3 has 13 residues. CDR1 is SGHRS and CDR2 is YFSETQ in the germline V gene. Trimming took off 4 bases at V and 2 bases at J, with 9 bases between the two ends. As DNA, the CDR3 is TGCGCCAGCAGCAAAACAGGTAACACTGAAGCTTTCTTT. Its protein is CASSKTGNTEAFF. The whole variable domain, filled in from reference TRBV5-1 and TRBJ1-1, reads KAGVTQTPRYLIKTRGQQVTLSCSPISGHRSVSWYQQTPGQGLQFLFEYFSETQRNKGNFPGRFSGRQFSNSRSEMNVSTLELGDSALYLCASSKTGNTEAFFGQGTRLTVV.

The count of this clone is one. This rearrangement joins TRBV7-2 to TRBJ2-2; D could derive from TRBD1 or TRBD2 (6 bases each). This CDR3 spans 16 amino acids. The V end lost 5 bases, the J end lost 0 bases, and 13 bases lay between the germline ends. Germline V gene data show CDR1 as SGHTA and CDR2 as FQGNSA. The DNA of the CDR3 is TGTGCCAGCAGCCTGAACGGGGGCGCGAACACCGGGGAGCTGTTTTTT. Encoded protein: CASSLNGGANTGELFF.

The rearrangement links TRBV28 to TRBJ2-7, with TRBD1 matching over 7 bases. Trimming at V came to 4 bases and at J to 0 bases, leaving 6 bases not matched to a gene. CDR3 length: 15 residues. CDR1 and CDR2 (germline): MDHEN, SYDVKM. CDR3 residues: CASSSPGQSSYEQYF. Written as DNA, the CDR3 is TGTGCCAGCAGTTCCCCGGGACAGAGCTCCTACGAGCAGTACTTC.

This clone was observed at least ten times. The CDR3 region has the DNA TGTGCCAGCACCCCGGCGCGGGATAATGAGCAGTTCTTC. It translates to CASTPARDNEQFF. This sequence joins TRBV7-2 and TRBJ2-1, with D tentatively TRBD2 (6 bases). V was shortened by 7 bases and J by 7 bases, with 14 bases between the two germline ends. The CDR3 spans 13 residues. Germline values: CDR1 SGHTA, CDR2 FQGNSA.

The CDR3 DNA reads TGTGCCAGCAGCTTGCATCGAGGGTCGGTTGAGGAAAAACTGTTTTTT. Translating it yields CASSLHRGSVEEKLFF. This chain joins TRBV5-8 and TRBJ1-4; D unclear. This CDR3 has 16 amino acids. The germline V gene encodes CDR1 SGHTS and CDR2 YDEGEE. Trimming took off 1 base at V and 8 bases at J, with 18 bases between the two ends.

As to this clone: At the DNA level, this CDR3 is encoded by other sequences in the same sample as well. The chain links TRBV18 to TRBJ1-2; 9 bases are a match to TRBD1. The CDR3 is 14 amino acids. Germline V CDR1 and CDR2: KGHSH, LQKENI. V was clipped by 3 bases and J by 5 bases; unmatched bases: 4. The CDR3 region is CASSPGQGGYGYTF. Here the CDR3 DNA reads TGTGCCAGCTCACCGGGACAGGGAGGTTATGGCTACACCTTC.

The rearrangement links TRBV7-2 to TRBJ1-1; TRBD1 might be the D (6 bases). This CDR3 has 15 amino acids. Germline CDR1 is SGHTA and CDR2 is FQGNSA. Trimming removed 5 bases from V and 2 bases from J, with 15 bases in between. CDR3 sequence: CASSLLGALNTEAFF. The DNA for the CDR3 is TGTGCCAGCAGCCTCCTGGGGGCTTTAAACACTGAAGCTTTCTTT.

The CDR3 here is CASSLGDGTGELFF. Here the CDR3 DNA reads TGCGCCAGCAGTCTTGGCGATGGTACCGGGGAGCTGTTTTTT. The genes are TRBV5-1 and TRBJ2-2, with D unclear. Trimming removed 5 bases at V and 5 bases at J, with 13 bases between. This CDR3 comprises 14 residues. The germline gives CDR1 SGHRS, CDR2 YFSETQ.

This clone was observed a single time. The rearrangement links TRBV30 to TRBJ2-7; D gene uncertain. Trimming pared 5 bases from V and 5 bases from J, leaving 16 bases between. Per the germline V gene, CDR1 is GTSNPN and CDR2 is SVGIG (reference sequence). The CDR3 consists of 13 residues. CDR3 protein: CAWDAWAENEQYF. The CDR3 coding sequence is TGTGCCTGGGATGCGTGGGCAGAAAACGAGCAGTACTTC.